This T cell receptor (beta chain) emerged from a study of identical twins. TCRdb reprocessed the 5' RACE reads with MiXCR, giving one entry per CDR3 protein. This repertoire shows around 1.7 million distinct CDR3 sequences, about 32% found once; its top ten account for more than 0.25%. This clonotype was observed a few times. This TCR derives from a newborn girl in good health. Sequencing input: cord blood.

CDR3 amino acids: CASTVTSNQPQHF. In nucleotides, the CDR3 is TGTGCCAGCACGGTCACTAGCAATCAGCCCCAGCATTTT. V usage is TRBV6-1 and J usage is TRBJ1-5; no reliable D call. Germline CDR1 and CDR2: MNHNS and SASEGT. The V end lost 7 bases, the J end lost 0 bases, and 7 bases lay between the germline ends. The CDR3 runs to 13 residues.